These 10 T cell receptor beta chains came from one sample sequenced in a study of OX40 agonist ivuxolimab in advanced cancers. The method was immunoSEQ multiplex PCR; TCRdb's version includes in-frame clones alone and lacks a portion of them. The sample yields roughly 50,000 clones, more than 75% seen once. This specimen consisted of CD4+ or CD8+ T cells sorted from blood, obtained in a trial of the OX40 agonist ivuxolimab. These receptors came from an adult with an advanced solid tumor such as melanoma, head and neck, liver or kidney cancer.

The chain employs TRBV28 and TRBJ2-2; 10 nucleotides align to TRBD2. Germline-derived CDR1 and CDR2 are MDHEN and SYDVKM. V lost 8 bases, J lost 1 base, and 1 base stayed unmatched. The CDR3 runs 14 residues. The CDR3 loop is CASRTSGNTGELFF. In nucleotides, the CDR3 is TGTGCCAGCCGGACTAGCGGGAACACCGGGGAGCTGTTTTTT.

This chain joins TRBV18 and TRBJ1-6; D unclear. CDR3 size: 17 residues. The germline V and J ends were trimmed by 3 bases and 0 bases, with 12 bases remaining between them. Germline loops: CDR1 KGHSH, CDR2 LQKENI. Written as DNA, the CDR3 is TGTGCCAGCTCACCGTCTCCAGGATACTCCTATAATTCACCCCTCCACTTT. It translates to CASSPSPGYSYNSPLHF.

This chain joins TRBV11-2 and TRBJ1-5; the D gene is possibly TRBD1 (6 bases). CDR1 and CDR2 from the germline V gene are SGHAT and FQNNGV. This CDR3 is built from 15 residues. V lost 4 bases and J 7 bases, leaving 17 bases between the germline ends. This CDR3 is CASSSLQGKGQPQHF. CDR3 nucleotides: TGTGCCAGCAGCTCCCTCCAGGGGAAAGGGCAGCCCCAGCATTTT.

The chain links TRBV7-8 to TRBJ2-2; 9 positions agree with TRBD2. The V gene's germline CDR1 is SGHVS and CDR2 FQNEAQ. V trimming: 1 base; J trimming: 7 bases; junction bases outside the gene matches: 7. The CDR3 totals 16 residues. CDR3 sequence: CASSLVPSGVVGELFF. CDR3 DNA sequence: TGTGCCAGCAGCTTAGTACCTAGCGGGGTTGTCGGGGAGCTGTTTTTT.

The chain couples TRBV5-1 to TRBJ2-6; D remains ambiguous. The CDR3 is made up of 15 amino acids. The germline V gene encodes CDR1 SGHRS and CDR2 YFSETQ. Trimming cost V 1 base and J 0 bases, with 5 bases left between them. The CDR3 DNA is TGCGCCAGCAGCTTGACACTCTCTGGGGCCAACGTCCTGACTTTC. This encodes CASSLTLSGANVLTF.

The chain has TRBV19 and TRBJ2-7; D possibly matches TRBD1 or TRBD2 (6 bases each). Between the trimmed V and J ends, which lost 2 bases and 2 bases, there was a span of 10 bases. Germline values: CDR1 LNHDA, CDR2 SQIVND (reference sequence). CDR3 length: 14 residues. CDR3 amino acids: CASSIIRGPYEQYF. The CDR3, as DNA: TGTGCCAGTAGTATAATCCGGGGGCCCTACGAGCAGTACTTC.

This clone was observed a handful of times. The chain combines TRBV10-1 with TRBJ2-3; D is undetermined. CDR3 length equals 14 residues. Trimming stripped 0 bases from V and 6 bases from J, with 10 bases between. Germline-derived CDR1 and CDR2 are WNHNN and SYGVQD (reference sequence). The CDR3 region is CASSESMGLDTQYF. As DNA, the CDR3 is TGCGCCAGCAGTGAGTCGATGGGGTTGGATACGCAGTATTTT.

This clone was seen just once. The V and J genes are TRBV28 and TRBJ2-7; D remains ambiguous. Deletions cut 1 base from V and 4 bases from J, with 5 bases between. The length of the CDR3 is 12 residues. From germline, CDR1 is MDHEN and CDR2 SYDVKM. The chain's CDR3 is CASSLSIYEQYF. CDR3 bases: TGTGCCAGCAGTTTATCCATTTACGAGCAGTACTTC.

The rearrangement links TRBV27 to TRBJ2-7, with a possible D match to TRBD2 (6 bases). Germline V gives CDR1 MNHEY, CDR2 SMNVEV (reference sequence). V was cut by 2 bases and J by 6 bases, with 14 bases left in between. The CDR3 totals 14 residues. The CDR3 region is CASSLIYRGSEQYF. As DNA, the CDR3 is TGTGCCAGCAGTTTAATATATCGGGGGAGCGAGCAGTACTTC.

V is TRBV27 and J is TRBJ1-2, with 9 nucleotides matching TRBD1. CDR1 is MNHEY, CDR2 SMNVEV, per germline (reference sequence). With V trimmed by 6 bases and J by 4 bases, 12 bases remained unmatched. There are 16 residues in the CDR3. The CDR3 region is CASSSFHGTGFYGYTF. The DNA for the CDR3 is TGTGCCAGCAGCAGTTTCCACGGGACAGGGTTCTATGGCTACACCTTC.